Included here is one T cell receptor (beta chain) sequence, with context. This specimen comes from a study of blood T cell repertoires in COVID-19. The protocol was immunoSEQ multiplex PCR, while the TCRdb copy is restricted to in-frame clones and leaves out a portion. The sample yields roughly 190,000 clones, more than 60% seen once. The V gene end was trimmed by 1 base and the J gene end by 6 bases; junction bases not matched to a gene: 4. The CDR3 is 17 residues long. The germline V gene encodes CDR1 SGHAT and CDR2 FQNNGV. The sequenced sample consisted of peripheral blood. The sequence was obtained from a woman aged 45-59 years with acute or convalescent COVID-19. The genes are TRBV11-2 and TRBJ2-2, with TRBD2 matching 14 bases. The CDR3 DNA sequence: TGTGCCAGCAGCTTAGCCGGACTAGCGGGAGGCCCCGGGGAGCTGTTTTTT. This sequence encodes CASSLAGLAGGPGELFF.